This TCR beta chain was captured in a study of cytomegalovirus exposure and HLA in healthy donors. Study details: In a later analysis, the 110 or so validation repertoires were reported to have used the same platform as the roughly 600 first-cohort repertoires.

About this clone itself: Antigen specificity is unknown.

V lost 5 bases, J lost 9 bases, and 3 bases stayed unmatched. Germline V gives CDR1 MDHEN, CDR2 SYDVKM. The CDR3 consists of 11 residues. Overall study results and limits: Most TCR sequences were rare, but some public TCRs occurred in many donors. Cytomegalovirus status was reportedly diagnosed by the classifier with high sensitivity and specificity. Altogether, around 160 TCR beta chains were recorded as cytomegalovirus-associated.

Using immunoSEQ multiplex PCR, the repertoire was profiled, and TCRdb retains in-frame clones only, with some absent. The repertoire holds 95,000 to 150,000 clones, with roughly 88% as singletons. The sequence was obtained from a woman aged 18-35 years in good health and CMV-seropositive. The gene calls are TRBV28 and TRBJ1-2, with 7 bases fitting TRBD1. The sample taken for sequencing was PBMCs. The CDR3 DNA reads TGTGCCAGCAGTGACAGGGTGCGCTACACCTTC. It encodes CASSDRVRYTF.